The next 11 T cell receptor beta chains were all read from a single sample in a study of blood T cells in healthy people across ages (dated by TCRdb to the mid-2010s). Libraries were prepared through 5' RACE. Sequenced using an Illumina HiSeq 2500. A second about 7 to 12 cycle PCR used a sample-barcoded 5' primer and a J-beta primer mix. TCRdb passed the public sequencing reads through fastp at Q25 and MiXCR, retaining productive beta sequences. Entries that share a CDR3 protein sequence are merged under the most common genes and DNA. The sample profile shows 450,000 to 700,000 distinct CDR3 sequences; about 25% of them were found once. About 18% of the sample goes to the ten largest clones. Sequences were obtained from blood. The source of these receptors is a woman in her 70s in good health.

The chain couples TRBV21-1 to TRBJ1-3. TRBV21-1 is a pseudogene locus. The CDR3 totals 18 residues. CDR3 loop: CASSQTGWQKSSGNTIYF. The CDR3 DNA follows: TGTGCCAGCAGCCAAACCGGCTGGCAGAAGAGCTCTGGAAACACCATATATTTT.

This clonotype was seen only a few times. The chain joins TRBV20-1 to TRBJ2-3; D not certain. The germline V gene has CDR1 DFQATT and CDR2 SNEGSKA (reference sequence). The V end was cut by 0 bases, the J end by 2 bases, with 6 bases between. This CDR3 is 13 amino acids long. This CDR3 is CSARDQNTDTQYF. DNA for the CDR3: TGCAGTGCTAGAGATCAGAACACAGATACGCAGTATTTT.

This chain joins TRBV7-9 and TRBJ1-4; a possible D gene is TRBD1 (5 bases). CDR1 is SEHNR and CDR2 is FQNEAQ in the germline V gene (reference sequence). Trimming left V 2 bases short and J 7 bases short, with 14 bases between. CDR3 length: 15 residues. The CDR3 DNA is TGTGCCAGCAGCTTACAAGGGGCCGTTGGTGAAAAACTGTTTTTT. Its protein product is CASSLQGAVGEKLFF.

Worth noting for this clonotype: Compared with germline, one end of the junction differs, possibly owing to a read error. This CDR3 reads CASSPRGRADVQYF. Here the CDR3 DNA reads TGTGCCAGCAGCCCCAGGGGTAGGGCAGATGTGCAGTATTTC. The chain combines TRBV12-3 or TRBV12-4 with TRBJ2-3, with D perhaps TRBD1 (6 bases). The length of the CDR3 is 14 residues.

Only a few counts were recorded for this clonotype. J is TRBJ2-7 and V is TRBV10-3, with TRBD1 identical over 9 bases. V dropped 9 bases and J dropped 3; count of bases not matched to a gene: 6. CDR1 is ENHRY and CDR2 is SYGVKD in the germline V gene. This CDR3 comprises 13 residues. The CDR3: CAIGQGIGYEQYF. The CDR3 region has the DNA TGTGCCATTGGACAGGGGATCGGCTACGAGCAGTACTTC.

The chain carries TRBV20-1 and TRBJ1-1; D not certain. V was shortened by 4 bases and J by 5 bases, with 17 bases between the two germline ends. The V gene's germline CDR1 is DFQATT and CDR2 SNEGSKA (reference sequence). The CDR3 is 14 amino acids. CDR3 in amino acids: CSAMTPANRTEAFF. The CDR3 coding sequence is TGCAGTGCTATGACGCCAGCAAATAGAACTGAAGCTTTCTTT.

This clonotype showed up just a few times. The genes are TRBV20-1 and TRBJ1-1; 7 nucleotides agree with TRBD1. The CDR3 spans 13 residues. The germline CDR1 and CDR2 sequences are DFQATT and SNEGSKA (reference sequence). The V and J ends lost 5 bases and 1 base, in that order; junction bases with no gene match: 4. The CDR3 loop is CSALRQGNTEAFF. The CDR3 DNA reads TGCAGTGCTTTGCGACAGGGGAACACTGAAGCTTTCTTT.

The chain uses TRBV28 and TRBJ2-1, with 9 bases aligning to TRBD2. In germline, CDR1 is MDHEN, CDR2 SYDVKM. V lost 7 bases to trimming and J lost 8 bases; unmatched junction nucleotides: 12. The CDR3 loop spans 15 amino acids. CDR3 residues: CASITSGTSSHEQFF. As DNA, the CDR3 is TGTGCCAGCATCACTTCAGGGACTAGCTCTCATGAGCAGTTCTTC. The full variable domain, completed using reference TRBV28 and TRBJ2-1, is DVKVTQSSRYLVKRTGEKVFLECVQDMDHENMFWYRQDPGLGLRLIYFSYDVKMKEKGDIPEGYSVSREKKERFSLILESASTNQTSMYLCASITSGTSSHEQFFGPGTRLTVL.

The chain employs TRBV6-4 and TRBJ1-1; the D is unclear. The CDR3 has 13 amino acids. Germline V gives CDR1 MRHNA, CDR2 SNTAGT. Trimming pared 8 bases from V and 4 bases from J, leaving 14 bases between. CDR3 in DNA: TGTGCCAGCGGTCCCACATTTGGCACTGAAGCTTTCTTT. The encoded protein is CASGPTFGTEAFF.

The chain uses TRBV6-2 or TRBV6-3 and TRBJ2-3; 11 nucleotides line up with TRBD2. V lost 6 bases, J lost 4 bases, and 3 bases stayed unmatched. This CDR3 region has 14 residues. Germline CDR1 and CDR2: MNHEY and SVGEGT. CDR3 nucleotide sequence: TGTGCCAGCAGGGCTAGCGGGGGGCCAGATACGCAGTATTTT. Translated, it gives CASRASGGPDTQYF.

CDR3 nucleotides: TGCAGCGTTAAGGTGCGGGGGGTATTTCAGGAGACCCAGTACTTC. Its translation: CSVKVRGVFQETQYF. This chain uses TRBV29-1 with TRBJ2-5; 8 bases match TRBD2. V was pared by 5 bases and J by 5 bases, with 13 bases of the junction left unmatched. CDR1 is SQVTM and CDR2 is ANQGSEA in the germline V gene. This CDR3 region has 15 residues. Full variable domain (outside the CDR3, taken from reference TRBV29-1 and TRBJ2-5): SAVISQKPSRDICQRGTSLTIQCQVDSQVTMMFWYRQQPGQSLTLIATANQGSEATYESGFVIDKFPISRPNLTFSTLTVSNMSPEDSSIYLCSVKVRGVFQETQYFGPGTRLLVL.